A selection of T cell receptor beta chains follows, all from one sample in a study of cytomegalovirus exposure and HLA in healthy donors. Libraries were prepared by immunoSEQ multiplex PCR; TCRdb keeps only in-frame clonotypes and omits some of them. The sample includes about 140,000 clones, approximately 70% of them seen just once. The sequenced sample was PBMCs. These receptors were taken from a woman aged 55 to 70 in good health and CMV-seronegative. The CDR3 runs from the conserved cysteine through the conserved F or W. The D gene is left open where the match is weak. Some rows have no size entry. The others give once, few or many, or a class for an expanded clone.

J gene	clone size	V gene	D gene	CDR3 DNA	CDR3 protein
TRBJ2-7	.	TRBV6-5	TRBD1	TGTGCCAGCAGTTACTCGCGGACAGGGGGATATGGCGGGCAGTACTTC	CASSYSRTGGYGGQYF
TRBJ2-3	.	TRBV10-3	TRBD1	TGTGCCATCAACCTGGACAGGGCCCGCACAGATACGCAGTATTTT	CAINLDRARTDTQYF
TRBJ1-5	.	TRBV18	.	TGTGCCAGCTCACCGGACATCCCAGGCAGTCAGCCCCAGCATTTT	CASSPDIPGSQPQHF
TRBJ2-4	.	TRBV7-2	.	TGTGCCAGCAGCTTCGGGGCAGGAGGGATTCAGTACTTC	CASSFGAGGIQYF
TRBJ2-3	.	TRBV7-9	TRBD2	TGTGCCAGCAGCTTTCTAGCGGGAGCAGGCCCAGATACGCAGTATTTT	CASSFLAGAGPDTQYF
TRBJ2-1	few	TRBV2	TRBD2	TGTGCCAGCAGTGAACCCCCCGGTCTAGCGGTAAATAGTGAGCAGTTCTTC	CASSEPPGLAVNSEQFF
TRBJ2-3	once	TRBV5-1	TRBD2	TGCGCCAGCACAAGCGGGAGGGGGACAGATACGCAGTATTTT	CASTSGRGTDTQYF
TRBJ1-5	many	TRBV9	.	TGTGCCAGCAGCGTAGGACAGGCCGATCAGCCCCAGCATTTT	CASSVGQADQPQHF
TRBJ1-4	.	TRBV27	.	TGTGCCAGCAGTTTTCGATCTGACGGGATTAATGAAAAACTGTTTTTT	CASSFRSDGINEKLFF
TRBJ2-1	.	TRBV7-2	.	TGTGCCAGCAGCTTAGTCCAGGTGTACAATGAGCAGTTCTTC	CASSLVQVYNEQFF
TRBJ1-6	.	TRBV6-5	.	TGTGCCAGCAGGGAGACAGTTAATAATTCACCCCTCCACTTT	CASRETVNNSPLHF
TRBJ1-6	.	TRBV4-1	TRBD1	TGCGCCAGCAGCCAAGATCACAGGGGGAATTCACCCCTCCACTTT	CASSQDHRGNSPLHF
TRBJ2-3	.	TRBV10-3	TRBD2	TGTGCCATCAGAGGGACTAGCGGAACAGATACGCAGTATTTT	CAIRGTSGTDTQYF
TRBJ2-1	once	TRBV28	.	TGTGCCAGCAGCCAAACTTTGAGCTCCTACAATGAGCAGTTCTTC	CASSQTLSSYNEQFF
TRBJ2-7	.	TRBV6-5	.	TGTGCCAGCAGTTCACAAGGGGAAACCTTTACCTACGAGCAGTACTTC	CASSSQGETFTYEQYF
TRBJ1-1	.	TRBV19	.	TGTGCCAGTTGGGCAGGGGACACTGAAGCTTTCTTT	CASWAGDTEAFF
TRBJ2-3	.	TRBV6-1	TRBD2	TGTGCCAGCAAACTAGCGGGGGGGCCGGCAGATACGCAGTATTTT	CASKLAGGPADTQYF
TRBJ2-1	.	TRBV11-1	.	TGTGCCAGCAGCCCCTTCGGACTTGCTGGGTACAATGAGCAGTTCTTC	CASSPFGLAGYNEQFF
TRBJ1-4	.	TRBV19	TRBD1	TGTGCCAGTAGTATACAGGGGGCTGGTGAAAAACTGTTTTTT	CASSIQGAGEKLFF
TRBJ2-1	.	TRBV7-8	.	TGTGCCAGCAGCTTACGGAGGAGCTCCTACAATGAGCAGTTCTTC	CASSLRRSSYNEQFF
TRBJ2-5	.	TRBV19	TRBD2	TGTGCCAGTAGTATCGAGCTAGCGGGAGCCCAGTTCAAAGAGACCCAGTACTTC	CASSIELAGAQFKETQYF
TRBJ2-7	.	TRBV5-1	.	TGCGCCAGCAGCTTGGGAGGGGGCTTC	CASSLGGGF
TRBJ2-7	.	TRBV5-5	.	TGTGCCAGCAGCTTGCTACCCGACAGGACCTACGAGCAGTACTTC	CASSLLPDRTYEQYF
TRBJ1-5	.	TRBV27	TRBD1	TGTGCCAGCAGTTTAAATGGACAGGGGTACCAGCCCCAGCATTTT	CASSLNGQGYQPQHF
TRBJ2-3	.	TRBV6-8	.	TGTGCCAGCAGTACAGAGCGGAACACAGATACGCAGTATTTT	CASSTERNTDTQYF
TRBJ2-7	.	TRBV4-3	TRBD2	TGCGCCAGCAGCCAAGACGAGACTAGCCCCATTTACGAGCAGTACTTC	CASSQDETSPIYEQYF
TRBJ2-1	.	TRBV30	TRBD2	TGTGCCTGGAGCCTCCCGGGGGGTGCTAGCCTCGTAAGGGATGAGCAGTTCTTC	CAWSLPGGASLVRDEQFF
TRBJ2-7	.	TRBV9	TRBD2	TGTGCCAGCAGCGTCGCGGGACTAGGGACCGAGCAGTACTTC	CASSVAGLGTEQYF
TRBJ2-1	.	TRBV19	.	TGTGCCAGTAGTTCCGGTTACTCCTACAATGAGCAGTTCTTC	CASSSGYSYNEQFF
TRBJ1-1	.	TRBV19	.	TGTGCCAGTAGCTTTCGGGGGTCGAACACTGGAGCTTTCTTT	CASSFRGSNTGAFF
TRBJ2-7	.	TRBV5-1	.	TGCGCCAGCAGCCTTGGAGGGGGGGCCTTGTACGAGCAGTACTTC	CASSLGGGALYEQYF
TRBJ1-2	.	TRBV9	TRBD1	TGTGCCAGCAGCGGAGGGACAGGGGGCGTCTATGGCTACACCTTC	CASSGGTGGVYGYTF
TRBJ1-2	few	TRBV5-1	TRBD1	TGCGCCAGCAGCTTCGGAGAGGGACAGGGGATGGCCGGGTTCGGCTACACCTTC	CASSFGEGQGMAGFGYTF
TRBJ2-7	.	TRBV5-1	.	TGCGCCAGCAGCTGGGAAGGAGGCATCTACGAGCAGTACTTC	CASSWEGGIYEQYF
TRBJ2-1	.	TRBV7-9	TRBD2	TGTTCCAGCAGCTTCGAAGGACTAGCGGGAGGTAATGAGCAGTTCTTC	CSSSFEGLAGGNEQFF
TRBJ2-1	.	TRBV7-3	TRBD2	TGTGCCAGCAGCAGGGGGAGCGGGAGTGGGAATGAGCAGTTCTTC	CASSRGSGSGNEQFF
TRBJ2-5	few	TRBV28	TRBD1	TGTGCCAGCAGTTTCCCGACAGGGGGCCAAGAGACCCAGTACTTC	CASSFPTGGQETQYF
TRBJ2-3	.	TRBV29-1	TRBD1	TGCAGCGTTGAAACAGGGGTTCGAGATACGCAGTATTTT	CSVETGVRDTQYF
TRBJ2-7	.	TRBV19	TRBD1	TGTGCCAGTAGCCCGACAGGGGGCCCTTGGGGTATCAACTTC	CASSPTGGPWGINF
TRBJ2-5	.	TRBV5-1	.	TGCGCCAGCAGGAGGGCCCCGCGGGAGACCCAGTACTTC	CASRRAPRETQYF
TRBJ2-1	few	TRBV19	TRBD2	TGTGCCAGCGGGGGGACTAGCGGGGTTTCCTACAATGAGCAGTTCTTC	CASGGTSGVSYNEQFF
TRBJ2-7	.	TRBV7-2	.	TGTGCCAGCAGCTTAGGGGGTAGCGGAACCTACGAGCAGTACTTC	CASSLGGSGTYEQYF
TRBJ1-3	.	TRBV18	.	TGTGCCAGCTCACCACTACGGGGAGCTGGAAACACCATATATTTT	CASSPLRGAGNTIYF
TRBJ2-5	few	TRBV6-1	.	TGTGCCAGCAGCGCAAGCGGCTTCGGGTACGAGACCCAGTACTTC	CASSASGFGYETQYF
TRBJ2-2	.	TRBV7-3	TRBD2	TGTGCCAGCAGCTTTACTAGCGCGAACACCGGGGAGCTGTTTTTT	CASSFTSANTGELFF
TRBJ1-5	.	TRBV7-9	TRBD1	TGTTCCAGCAGCTTGACAGGGGGCCCGAATCAGCCCCAGCATTTT	CSSSLTGGPNQPQHF
TRBJ1-2	.	TRBV5-4	.	TGTGCCAGCAGCTTGTACCAGGGAGGGGTTGGCTACACCTTC	CASSLYQGGVGYTF
TRBJ2-3	.	TRBV6-1	TRBD2	TGTGCCAGCAGTGAATTCGTGACTAGCGGGAGGGCCAGCACAGATACGCAGTATTTT	CASSEFVTSGRASTDTQYF
TRBJ2-3	.	TRBV5-4	TRBD2	TGTGCCAGCAGCACCGGGACTAGCGGCACAGATACGCAGTATTTT	CASSTGTSGTDTQYF
TRBJ2-7	.	TRBV5-6	TRBD2	TGTGCCAGCAGCTTCGAACTAGCGGGGGGGCATTTCGAGCAGTACTTC	CASSFELAGGHFEQYF
TRBJ1-5	.	TRBV19	TRBD1	TGTGCCTCAAGGACAGGGGATAATAGCAATCAGCCCCAGCATTTT	CASRTGDNSNQPQHF